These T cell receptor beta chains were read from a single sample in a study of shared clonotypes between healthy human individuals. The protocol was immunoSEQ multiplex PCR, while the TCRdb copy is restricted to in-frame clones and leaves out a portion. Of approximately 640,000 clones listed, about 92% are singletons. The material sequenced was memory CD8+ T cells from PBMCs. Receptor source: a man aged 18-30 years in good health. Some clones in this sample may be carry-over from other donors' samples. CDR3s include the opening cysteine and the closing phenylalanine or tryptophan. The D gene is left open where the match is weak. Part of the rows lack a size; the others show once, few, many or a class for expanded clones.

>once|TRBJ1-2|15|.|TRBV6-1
TGTGCCAGCAGTGAAGGTGTGGTCAGGGCGGGTGGCTACACCTTC
CASSEGVVRAGGYTF
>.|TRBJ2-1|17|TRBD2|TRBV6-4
TGTGCCAGCAGTAGGCTAGCGGGAGATCGTAAAAGCAATGAGCAGTTCTTC
CASSRLAGDRKSNEQFF
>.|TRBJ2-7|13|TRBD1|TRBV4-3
TGCGCCAGCAGCCCCGACAGGGGCCGGGAGCAGTACTTC
CASSPDRGREQYF
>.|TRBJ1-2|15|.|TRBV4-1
TGCGCCAGCAGCCAAGATTGGGGGCTCGGCTATGGCTACACCTTC
CASSQDWGLGYGYTF
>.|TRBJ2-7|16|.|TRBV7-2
TGTGCCAGCAGCTCCCGGGACTCCAGCCTCTCCTACGAGCAGTACTTC
CASSSRDSSLSYEQYF
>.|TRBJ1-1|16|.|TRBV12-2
TGTGCAAGTCCCTCGCCCGGGGGGCAGGGGAACACTGAAGCTTTCTTT
CASPSPGGQGNTEAFF
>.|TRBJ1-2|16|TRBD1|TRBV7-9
TGTGCCAGCAGCTGGGGACAGGAGAAAGCTAACTATGGCTACACCTTC
CASSWGQEKANYGYTF
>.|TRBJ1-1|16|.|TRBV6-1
TGTGCCAGCAGTGAAGTACCCTGGCAGGGGAACACTGAAGCTTTCTTT
CASSEVPWQGNTEAFF
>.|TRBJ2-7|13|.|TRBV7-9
TGTGCCAGCAGCCCATCTCCAATGGACGAGCAGTACTTC
CASSPSPMDEQYF
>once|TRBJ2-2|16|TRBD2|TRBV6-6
TGTGCCAGCAGTTACGAGGGAGGGCGGATCGGCGGGGAGCTGTTTTTT
CASSYEGGRIGGELFF
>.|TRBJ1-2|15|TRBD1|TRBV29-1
TGCAGCGTTGAAGTGGGGCGGGCAGGGGGGAATGGCTACACCTTC
CSVEVGRAGGNGYTF
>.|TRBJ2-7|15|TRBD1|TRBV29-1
TGCAGCGTCTTGGGGGGACAGGCGAACTCCTACGAGCAGTACTTC
CSVLGGQANSYEQYF
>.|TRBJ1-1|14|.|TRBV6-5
TGTGCCAGCAGTTGGGGAGCCCTGAACACTGAAGCTTTCTTT
CASSWGALNTEAFF
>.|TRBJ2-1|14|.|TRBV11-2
TGTGCCAGCAGCTTAGGACTAGTTAGAAATGAGCAGTTCTTC
CASSLGLVRNEQFF
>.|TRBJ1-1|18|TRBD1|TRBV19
TGTGCCAGTAGTATAGGTTGGGGCTCGAGACAGGGGGCTTCTGAAGCTTTCTTT
CASSIGWGSRQGASEAFF
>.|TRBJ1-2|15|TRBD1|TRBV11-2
TGTGCCAGCAGCCGTTGGACAGGGCTATCAGTCGGCTACACCTTC
CASSRWTGLSVGYTF
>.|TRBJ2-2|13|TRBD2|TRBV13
TGTGCCAGCTCAGCGGGACTTGTCGGGGAGCTGTTTTTT
CASSAGLVGELFF
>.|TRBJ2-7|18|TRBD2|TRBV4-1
TGCGCCAGCAGCCAAGGACTAGCGGGAGGGGCCGATTCGTACGAGCAGTACTTC
CASSQGLAGGADSYEQYF
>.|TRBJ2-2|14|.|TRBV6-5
TGTGCCAGCAGTTACTCAGCCGGATCCGGGGAGCTGTTTTTT
CASSYSAGSGELFF
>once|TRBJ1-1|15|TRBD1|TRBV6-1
TGTGCCAGCAGTGTGTACAGGGGTATGAACACTGAAGCTTTCTTT
CASSVYRGMNTEAFF
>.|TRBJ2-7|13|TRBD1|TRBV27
TGTGCCAGCAGTTTTAACGGACAGGACGAGCAGTACTTC
CASSFNGQDEQYF
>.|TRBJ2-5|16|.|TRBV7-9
TGTGCCAGCAGCTTATTTTTTGCAGCCTATCAAGAGACCCAGTACTTC
CASSLFFAAYQETQYF
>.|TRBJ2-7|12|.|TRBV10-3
TGTGCCATCAGTGAGTCTCCCTACGAGCAGTACTTC
CAISESPYEQYF
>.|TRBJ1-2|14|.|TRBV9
TGTGCCAGCAGCGTAGATGGGGGGGCCTATGGCTACACCTTC
CASSVDGGAYGYTF
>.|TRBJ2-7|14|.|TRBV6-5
TGTGCCAGCAGGGACCACGCCAACTCCTACGAGCAGTACTTC
CASRDHANSYEQYF
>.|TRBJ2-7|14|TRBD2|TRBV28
TGTGCCAGCAGGTGGACTAGGGCAAACTACGAGCAGTACTTC
CASRWTRANYEQYF
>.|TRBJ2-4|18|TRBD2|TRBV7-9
TGTGCCAGCAGCTTAGAAGGGGCGTGGGGGACTAGCCAAAACATTCAGTACTTC
CASSLEGAWGTSQNIQYF
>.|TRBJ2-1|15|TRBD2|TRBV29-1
TGCAGCGTTGAGAAGCTAGCGGGTGTAGTGGATGAGCAGTTCTTC
CSVEKLAGVVDEQFF
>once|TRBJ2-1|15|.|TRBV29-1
TGCAGCGTTGAGCTGGTAAGACCGTATTACAATGAGCAGTTCTTC
CSVELVRPYYNEQFF
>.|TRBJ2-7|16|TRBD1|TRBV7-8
TGTGCCAGCAGCTTGGGCCGGGACAGGTTTTACTACGAGCAGTACTTC
CASSLGRDRFYYEQYF
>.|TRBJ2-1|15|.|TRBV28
TGTGCCAGCAGCTTTCCGGAGGGGCCCTACAATGAGCAGTTCTTC
CASSFPEGPYNEQFF
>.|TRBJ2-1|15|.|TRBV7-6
TGTGCCAGCAGCCACGGGGGCAGGGGTTACAATGAGCAGTTCTTC
CASSHGGRGYNEQFF
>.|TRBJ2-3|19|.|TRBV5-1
TGCGCCAGCAGCCCCACCGTGGGGGACGGCCCCGAGGCCACAGATACGCAGTATTTT
CASSPTVGDGPEATDTQYF
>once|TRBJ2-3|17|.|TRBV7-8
TGTGCCAGCAGCGGATCGGGACTCCCCGTTAGGTCCGATACGCAGTATTTT
CASSGSGLPVRSDTQYF